This T cell receptor beta chain emerged from a study of cytomegalovirus exposure and HLA in healthy donors. The study's findings and limits: Later analysis identified a missense DCLRE1C variant that was linked to TCR beta V- and J-gene trimming. The likely explanation for a cluster of highly shared sequence variants was sequencing artifact. A few of the chains that were CMV-associated were confirmed in vitro to be specific for CMV antigens. Cytomegalovirus status was reportedly diagnosed by the classifier with high specificity and sensitivity.

Worth noting for this clone: Its target is not known.

The PCR employed 60 Vbeta primers together with 13 Jbeta primers. TCRdb keeps only in-frame clones here, not all; method: immunoSEQ multiplex PCR. The table lists 100,000 to 150,000 clones, around 84% of them singletons. This CDR3 has 14 residues. Germline values: CDR1 SGDLS, CDR2 YYNGEE. The V gene lost 4 bases and the J gene lost 2 bases, with 12 bases spanning the gap. Material: PBMCs. The sequence was collected from a man aged 45-65 years in good health and CMV-seronegative. The rearrangement uses TRBV9 and TRBJ1-1; D perhaps matches TRBD1 (6 bases). In nucleotides, the CDR3 is TGTGCCAGCAGCCCTCAGACAGGAAACACTGAAGCTTTCTTT. As protein: CASSPQTGNTEAFF.